This T cell receptor (beta chain) was captured by sequencing in a study of T-cell memory formation after mild COVID-19 listed by TCRdb under 2021. For context, the study as a whole: TCR sequence clusters from the two donors were found to be largely donor specific. Two young, previously healthy adult volunteers, one female and one male, were included in the cohort. In a couple of donors, T-cell clones that expanded and contracted after mild COVID-19 were followed by sequencing TCRalpha and TCRbeta repertoires longitudinally. Paper-wide results and their limitations: Contracting CD4+ clones were located mainly in the CM and EM memory subsets, whereas CD8+ clones were found to be enriched in EMRA. Only a couple of mild cases were covered by the study, and larger cohorts that include severe cases with pre-infection samples were considered necessary. From day 15 to 85, contracting clones showed balanced CD4/CD8 phenotypes, whereas a second wave of clones that expanded from day 15 to 37 leaned towards CD4+. Some responding clones were found in pre-infection memory, which suggests that pre-existing cross-reactive memory T cells took part in the SARS-CoV-2 response. SARS-CoV-2 specificity of the second-wave clones peaking on day 37 was not confirmed.

Ficoll-Paque density gradient centrifugation was used to isolate PBMCs. The sample holds a few counts of this clonotype. The antigen it binds to is not known. No per-base quality is available; no much larger clone lies one base away. TCRdb lists the instrument as Illumina NovaSeq 6000. cDNA libraries for TCRalpha and TCRbeta were prepared by 5'RACE using constant-segment primers, with sample barcodes and unique molecular identifiers added. Trizol reagent was used to extract RNA from every sample. Library amplification was performed in two PCR steps, and a second sample barcode and Illumina TruSeq adapters were introduced in the second step. The libraries were sequenced on an Illumina NovaSeq using 2 x 150 bp paired-end reads. Concerning the study's data processing: Demultiplexing of reads and collapsing into UMI-guided consensus sequences were performed with migec v1.2.7. Using mixcr v2.1.11, UMI consensuses were aligned to TRA and TRB V and J templates and then assembled into clonotypes. Expanded or contracted clonotypes were those called significant by both edgeR and NoisET, with noise models trained on biological replicates. For edgeR calls, a false discovery rate-adjusted p below 0.01 and a log2 fold-change threshold of 1 were applied. As an exploratory analysis of dynamics, max-normalized trajectories of the 1000 most abundant clonotypes were examined by PCA with hierarchical clustering. Separately sequenced CD4+ and CD8+ repertoires were used to assign a CD4 or CD8 phenotype to each responding clone. TCRdb cleaned the public reads at Q25 with fastp, built clones with MiXCR and kept in-frame beta chains. Identical CDR3 proteins give one entry, which carries the most common genes and DNA. The V and J calls, along with clone size, are taken from TCRdb and not from the paper's own processing. The sample has hundreds of thousands of distinct CDR3 sequences on record, 20% to 25% of them singletons. The top ten constitute 7.5% to 9.5% of the sample.

The germline V gene encodes CDR1 SGHRS and CDR2 YFSETQ. Measured from the cysteine to the phenylalanine, the CDR3 is 15 residues long. Kept here is only the CDR3 DNA, which spans 45 bases and is read in frame from base 1. The V end loses 1 base and the J end loses 0 bases, and a stretch of 9 bases separates them. This TCR was sampled from an adult woman who had mild COVID-19 (a few samples of this study predate the infection). The sample titles of this study are shuffled in the database, so cell type and time point are left out; the donor was told from shared clones. Sequencing input: PBMCs or a T cell subset sorted from them (not recorded which). The V gene is TRBV5-1 and the J gene is TRBJ2-3; TRBD1 could be the D gene, as 5 bases match. The CDR3 region has the sequence CASSLQGPSTDTQYF. The nucleotide sequence reads TGCGCCAGCAGCTTGCAGGGCCCAAGCACAGATACGCAGTATTTT.